This TCR beta chain was profiled in a study of technical replicates of blood from a few donors. The assay was immunoSEQ multiplex PCR, and TCRdb's table has in-frame clones only and misses some. Here the sample spans 70,000 to 85,000 clones, approximately 97% being singletons. The V end was cut by 5 bases, the J end by 0 bases, with 8 bases between. This CDR3 region has 14 residues. Germline V gives CDR1 MDHEN, CDR2 SYDVKM. The receptor comes from a human donor in good health. The chain couples TRBV28 to TRBJ2-1; a possible D gene is TRBD1 (5 bases). Sequences were obtained from T cells isolated from PBMCs. The chain's CDR3 is CASSTGSSYNEQFF. The CDR3 coding sequence is TGTGCCAGCAGTACAGGCAGCTCCTACAATGAGCAGTTCTTC.